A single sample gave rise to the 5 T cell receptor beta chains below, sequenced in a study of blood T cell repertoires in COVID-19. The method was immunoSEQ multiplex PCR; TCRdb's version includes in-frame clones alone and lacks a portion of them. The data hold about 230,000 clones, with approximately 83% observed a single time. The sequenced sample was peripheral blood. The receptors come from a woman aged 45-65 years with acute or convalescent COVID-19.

CDR3 residues: CAWSVVAGNTIYF. The CDR3 DNA reads as TGTGCCTGGAGTGTAGTGGCCGGAAACACCATATATTTT. The chain is built from TRBV30 and TRBJ1-3, with unresolved D. The CDR3 loop spans 13 amino acids. V was pared by 0 bases and J by 4 bases, with 7 bases between. Per the germline V gene, CDR1 is GTSNPN and CDR2 is SVGIG (reference sequence).

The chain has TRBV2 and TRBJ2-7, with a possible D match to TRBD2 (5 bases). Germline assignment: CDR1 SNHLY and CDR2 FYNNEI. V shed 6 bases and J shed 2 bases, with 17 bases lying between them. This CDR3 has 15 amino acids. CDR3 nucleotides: TGTGCCAGCAGCGGGGTCGGGTCAGCGGCCTACGAGCAGTACTTC. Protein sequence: CASSGVGSAAYEQYF.

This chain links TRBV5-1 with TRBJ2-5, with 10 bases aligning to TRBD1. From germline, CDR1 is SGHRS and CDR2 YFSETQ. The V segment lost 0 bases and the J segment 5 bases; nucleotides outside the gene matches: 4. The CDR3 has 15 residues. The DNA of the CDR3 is TGCGCCAGCAGCTTGGTGGGGACAGGGGAGGAGACCCAGTACTTC. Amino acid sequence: CASSLVGTGEETQYF.

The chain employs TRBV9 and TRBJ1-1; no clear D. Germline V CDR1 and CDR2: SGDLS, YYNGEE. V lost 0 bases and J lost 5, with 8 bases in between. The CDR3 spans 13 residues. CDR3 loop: CASSVAFETEAFF. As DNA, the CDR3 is TGTGCCAGCAGCGTAGCCTTCGAGACTGAAGCTTTCTTT. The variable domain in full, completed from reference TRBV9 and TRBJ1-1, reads DSGVTQTPKHLITATGQRVTLRCSPRSGDLSVYWYQQSLDQGLQFLIQYYNGEERAKGNILERFSAQQFPDLHSELNLSSLELGDSALYFCASSVAFETEAFFGQGTRLTVV.

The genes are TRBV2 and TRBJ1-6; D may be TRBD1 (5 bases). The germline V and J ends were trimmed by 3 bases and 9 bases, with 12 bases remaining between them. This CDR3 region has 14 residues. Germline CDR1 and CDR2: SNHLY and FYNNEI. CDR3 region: CASSDRTGISPLHF. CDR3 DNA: TGTGCCAGCAGTGACCGAACAGGCATTTCACCCCTCCACTTT.